The 8 T cell receptor beta chains below come from one sample, sequenced in a study of CD8 T cells in Susac syndrome. The RNA input was roughly 0.45 to 1 ug, and it was reverse transcribed with random hexamers. In TCRdb, the immunoSEQ multiplex PCR reads were re-called with MiXCR into one record per CDR3 protein. The sample has 150,000 to 190,000 distinct CDR3 sequences; about 95% are singletons. The source material was CD4+ T cells from PBMCs. These receptors all stem from a human donor with Susac syndrome.

As DNA, the CDR3 is TGCAGTGCTTCGCCTCGACTCCTTAACTATGGCTACACCTTC. Amino acids: CSASPRLLNYGYTF. The J gene is TRBJ1-2, the V gene TRBV20-1; D gene uncertain. The ends were cut back, 5 bases at V and 1 base at J, with 14 bases in the middle. Germline loops: CDR1 DFQATT, CDR2 SNEGSKA (reference sequence). This CDR3 region has 14 residues.

The V gene is TRBV19, the J gene TRBJ2-5, with TRBD2 as a possible D gene (6 bases). From germline, CDR1 is LNHDA and CDR2 SQIVND (reference sequence). Trimming stripped 3 bases from V and 3 bases from J, with 14 bases between. The CDR3 is made up of 15 amino acids. The CDR3 here is CASSIYTGGKETQYF. In DNA, the CDR3 is TGTGCCAGTAGTATTTACACCGGCGGGAAAGAGACCCAGTACTTC. The entire variable domain, with the rest obtained from reference TRBV19 and TRBJ2-5, is as follows: DGGITQSPKYLFRKEGQNVTLSCEQNLNHDAMYWYRQDPGQGLRLIYYSQIVNDFQKGDIAEGYSVSREKKESFPLTVTSAQKNPTAFYLCASSIYTGGKETQYFGPGTRLLVL.

This clonotype was picked up one time. The chain employs TRBV12-5 and TRBJ1-1; D is perhaps TRBD1 (6 bases). Germline values: CDR1 LGHNT, CDR2 FRNRAP. This CDR3 contains 12 residues. Trimming took 6 bases from V and 6 from J, leaving 11 bases between them. CDR3 region: CASGTGIAEAFF. CDR3 in DNA: TGTGCTAGTGGAACAGGGATCGCTGAAGCTTTCTTT.

The chain employs TRBV18 and TRBJ1-4; D gene unclear. Trimming shortened V by 4 bases and J by 9 bases, and 12 bases separated the two germline ends. The CDR3 length is 13 residues. The germline CDR1 and CDR2 sequences are KGHSH and LQKENI. Here the CDR3 DNA reads TGTGCCAGCTCACTCGAACGAGGGCAAAAACTGTTTTTT. Translation gives CASSLERGQKLFF. The complete variable domain, with remaining parts taken from reference TRBV18 and TRBJ1-4, reads NAGVMQNPRHLVRRRGQEARLRCSPMKGHSHVYWYRQLPEEGLKFMVYLQKENIIDESGMPKERFSAEFPKEGPSILRIQQVVRGDSAAYFCASSLERGQKLFFGSGTQLSVL.

This clonotype has just one count. The chain is built from TRBV29-1 and TRBJ2-5; 8 nucleotides match TRBD1. The trim removed 3 bases at V and 5 bases at J, leaving 14 bases unmatched. CDR1 is SQVTM and CDR2 is ANQGSEA in the germline V gene. This CDR3 has 16 residues. This chain's CDR3 is CSVDGQGASYWETQYF. DNA for the CDR3: TGCAGCGTTGATGGGCAGGGGGCCTCGTATTGGGAGACCCAGTACTTC.

In this sample, this clonotype turned up once. This rearrangement joins TRBV12-3 or TRBV12-4 to TRBJ2-6, with no clear D. V lost 3 bases, J lost 1 base, and 10 bases lay in between. This CDR3 has 16 amino acids. CDR3 nucleotide sequence: TGTGCCAGCAGTTTCGGTCCGACTTCTGGGGCCAACGTCCTGACTTTC. This sequence encodes CASSFGPTSGANVLTF.

This chain connects TRBV12-3 or TRBV12-4 to TRBJ2-2; TRBD1 might be the D (6 bases). The V and J ends lost 10 bases and 9 bases respectively, with 18 bases between them. The CDR3 is made up of 13 amino acids. CDR3 sequence reads: CATADRFRRELFF. As DNA, the CDR3 is TGTGCCACCGCCGACAGGTTTCGCCGGGAGCTGTTTTTT.

The CDR3 sequence is CASSPDLGAGNTIYF. CDR3 sequence (DNA): TGCGCCAGCAGCCCGGATCTGGGAGCTGGAAACACCATATATTTT. The genes are TRBV5-1 and TRBJ1-3, with D hard to call. V gave up 4 bases and J gave up 2 bases, with 13 bases separating them. Looked up from germline, CDR1 is SGHRS and CDR2 is YFSETQ. The CDR3 consists of 15 residues.